This TCR beta chain was retrieved from a study of OX40 agonist ivuxolimab in advanced cancers. About the investigation overall: Ivuxolimab was an agonistic, fully human IgG2 monoclonal antibody directed against OX40 (CD134), a costimulatory receptor. Intravenous ivuxolimab was administered to patients every 2 weeks at six dose levels: 0.01, 0.1, 0.3, 1.5, 3 and 10 mg/kg. Of the approximately 54 dose-escalation patients, hepatocellular carcinoma was present in roughly 19, melanoma in approximately 15, renal cell carcinoma in 9 and head and neck cancer in 9. The dose-escalation cohort was about 83% male with a mean age of approximately 60 years, ranging from about 23 to 85. Prior anti-PD-1, anti-PD-L1 or anti-CTLA-4 therapy was permitted, and checkpoint inhibitors had been received by roughly 42% of dose-escalation patients. Three dose-escalation patients achieved partial responses, one with hepatocellular carcinoma and two with cutaneous melanoma. The point of sequencing TCRbeta in the periphery was to test whether ivuxolimab changed TCR sequence diversity and drove clonal T-cell expansion. The paper covers the monotherapy dose-escalation part of the phase I ivuxolimab trial, which included N = 52 patients.

Concerning this clone: Its recognized antigen is unknown. Base qualities are missing; no much larger clone stands one base away.

Genomic DNA was isolated from the sorted cells so that the TCRbeta CDR3 region could be sequenced. TCRbeta CDR3 regions were sequenced using the immunoSEQ Assay. Imported from immuneACCESS, the table was reduced by TCRdb to in-frame sequences with V and J called. These copies leave out some clones; in studies compared against another copy, an unresolved V gene accounts for under half, and the cause of the remainder is not known. In all, the sample holds 60,000 to 95,000 clones, and over 75% of those were seen once. Of the sample, roughly 0.71% is held by the ten largest clones. Patients with autoimmune disease history or receiving systemic immunosuppression were excluded from the trial. Peripheral blood for TCR sequencing was collected from all dose cohorts at baseline, on cycle 4 day 1, and on cycle 7 day 1. The samples were drawn from a first-in-human, open-label, multicenter phase I dose-escalation trial of ivuxolimab. Adults with locally advanced or metastatic melanoma, renal cell carcinoma, hepatocellular carcinoma or head and neck squamous cell carcinoma were enrolled in the trial. Before TCR sequencing, CD4+ T cells and CD8+ T cells from peripheral blood were sorted into separate populations.

Paper-wide results and their limitations: After ivuxolimab, CD8+ T cells had more expanded clones than CD4+ T cells on average. In the 0.1-3.0 mg/kg groups, partial responders were among the patients with the lowest normalized peripheral clonal expansion, particularly in CD8+ T cells. Clonal expansion of both CD4+ and CD8+ blood T cells was observed from baseline to week 6 at doses 0.1 to 3.0 mg/kg. Low levels of normalized T-cell clonal expansion were also seen in some nonresponding patients. Antigen specificity was not determined for the clonally expanded peripheral T cells.

The CDR3 runs 15 residues from the cysteine to the phenylalanine. Only CDR3 DNA remains: 45 bases, in frame from the first base. V trim: 2 bases; J trim: 7 bases; unmatched bases: 5. From the germline V gene, CDR1 is SGHRS and CDR2 is YFSETQ. The chain was built from TRBV5-1 and TRBJ1-6, and TRBD1 aligns with 8 junction nucleotides. Here the sequenced sample was CD4+ or CD8+ T cells sorted from blood, taken in a trial of the OX40 agonist ivuxolimab. This receptor was identified in an adult with an advanced solid tumor such as melanoma, head and neck, liver or kidney cancer. The CDR3 region has the sequence CASSLLDRENSPLHF. In nucleotide form, the sequence is TGCGCCAGCAGCTTATTGGACAGGGAAAATTCACCCCTCCACTTT.